The following is a TCR beta chain sequence with its context. These data belong to a study of blood T cell repertoires in COVID-19. Study in general: PBMCs, B-cell-depleted T cells, or T cells provided the cDNA or gDNA that made up the material.

The data were produced by immunoSEQ multiplex PCR, yet TCRdb's version contains in-frame clones alone and is incomplete. The sample carries roughly 230,000 clones, about 85% recorded once. Participants came from fewer than 25 US areas, aged roughly 18 to 89 years. CDR3 length equals 12 residues. Germline lookup yields CDR1 SNHLY and CDR2 FYNNEI. Trimming took 6 bases from V and 2 from J, leaving 8 bases between them. The J gene is TRBJ2-7, the V gene TRBV2; D remains ambiguous. This clonotype was sampled from a woman aged 45-60 years who had been exposed to COVID-19. The sequenced sample consisted of PBMCs or T cells enriched from blood (not recorded which). The CDR3 nucleotides read TGTGCCAGCAGAACAGTCGCCTACGAGCAGTACTTC. It is translated as CASRTVAYEQYF. Based on the CDR3 plus reference TRBV2 and TRBJ2-7, the full variable domain is EPEVTQTPSHQVTQMGQEVILRCVPISNHLYFYWYRQILGQKVEFLVSFYNNEISEKSEIFDDQFSVERPDGSNFTLKIRSTKLEDSAMYFCASRTVAYEQYFGPGTRLTVT.